The clone carrying this TCR beta chain appeared a few times. The CDR3 extends over 16 amino acids. V lost 6 bases, J lost 5 bases, and 21 bases lay in between. The data are from a study of patients and donors after allogeneic stem cell transplantation. TCRdb analysed the RT-PCR reads with MiXCR anew, one entry per CDR3 protein. The profile shows 900,000 to 1,000,000 distinct CDR3 sequences, more than 15% of them singletons. This sequence originates from a human donor who was either an allogeneic HSCT recipient or a stem cell or donor lymphocyte infusion donor (not recorded which). It is not recorded whose cells these are; they may come from a transplant donor. The V and J genes are TRBV12-3 or TRBV12-4 and TRBJ2-3; D remains ambiguous. The source material was blood, either unsorted or a sorted T cell fraction (not recorded which). CDR3: CASSPTNWGAVDTQYF. The CDR3 DNA reads as TGTGCCAGCAGCCCTACCAACTGGGGTGCTGTAGATACGCAGTATTTT.